One sample yielded the 19 T cell receptor beta chains listed below, sequenced in a study of T-cell memory formation after mild COVID-19. Via MiXCR, TCRdb re-called the 5' RACE reads, giving one row per CDR3 protein. This table holds around 250,000 distinct CDR3 sequences, about a sixth found once. Sequenced material: PBMCs or a T cell subset sorted from them (not recorded which). The receptors were sampled from a man aged 18 to 29 who had mild COVID-19 (a few samples of this study predate the infection). Cell type and time point are not known.

This clonotype appeared a few times. This chain links TRBV3-1 with TRBJ2-7; D not certain. Germline V gene lookup returns CDR1 LGHDT and CDR2 YNNKEL (reference sequence). The CDR3 is 14 residues long. Trimming took 4 bases from V and 4 from J, leaving 14 bases between them. The CDR3 nucleotides are TGTGCCAGCAGCCCTGGAAAAGGGCAATACGAGCAGTACTTC. It specifies CASSPGKGQYEQYF.

The chain is built from TRBV9 and TRBJ1-2; no firm D call. The V and J ends lost 0 bases and 8 bases respectively, with 14 bases between them. This CDR3 spans 14 amino acids. The germline gives CDR1 SGDLS, CDR2 YYNGEE. As DNA, the CDR3 is TGTGCCAGCAGCGTAGCTCGGACGAACTCCGGCTACACCTTC. This translates into CASSVARTNSGYTF.

This clonotype was picked up a small number of times. J is TRBJ2-3 and V is TRBV30; no reliable D call. Trimming took 1 base from V and 6 from J, leaving 8 bases between them. The CDR3 consists of 12 residues. CDR1 is GTSNPN and CDR2 is SVGIG in the germline V gene (reference sequence). CDR3 region: CAWSGAGDTQYF. DNA of the CDR3: TGTGCCTGGAGTGGGGCTGGGGATACGCAGTATTTT.

The rearrangement joins TRBV5-5 to TRBJ1-5; D unclear. The length of the CDR3 is 13 residues. Trimming shortened V by 5 bases and J by 7 bases, and 13 bases separated the two germline ends. The germline gives CDR1 SGHKS, CDR2 YYEKEE (reference sequence). The DNA of the CDR3 is TGTGCCAGCAGTGGGCCTGATGGGCAGCCCCAGCATTTT. Translation gives CASSGPDGQPQHF.

This clonotype was seen repeatedly, ten times or more. J is TRBJ2-1 and V is TRBV5-1; D unresolved. The CDR3 is 14 amino acids. From germline, CDR1 is SGHRS and CDR2 YFSETQ. V was shortened by 2 bases and J by 7 bases, with 13 bases between the two germline ends. The chain's CDR3 is CASSLRQAKNEQFF. CDR3 bases: TGCGCCAGCAGCTTACGGCAGGCCAAGAATGAGCAGTTCTTC.

This chain links TRBV20-1 with TRBJ2-1; D uncertain. The germline gives CDR1 DFQATT, CDR2 SNEGSKA (reference sequence). V gave up 1 base and J gave up 5 bases, with 9 bases separating them. The CDR3 loop spans 13 amino acids. Here the CDR3 reads CSARAAEHNEQFF. The DNA of the CDR3 is TGCAGTGCTAGAGCCGCGGAGCACAATGAGCAGTTCTTC.

This clonotype was detected many times. The V call is TRBV9, the J call TRBJ2-5; 9 bases line up with TRBD2. Germline CDR1 SGDLS, CDR2 YYNGEE. This CDR3 contains 15 residues. V dropped 0 bases and J dropped 3; count of bases not matched to a gene: 3. The CDR3, as DNA: TGTGCCAGCAGCGTAGGGACTAGCGATAAAGAGACCCAGTACTTC. It is translated as CASSVGTSDKETQYF.

This clonotype has a handful of counts. The chain combines TRBV20-1 with TRBJ1-5; D might be TRBD1 (6 bases). Deletions cut 3 bases from V and 6 bases from J, with 18 bases between. Germline loops: CDR1 DFQATT, CDR2 SNEGSKA (reference sequence). The CDR3 is made up of 15 amino acids. CDR3 sequence reads: CSASRGEVDSQPQHF. For the CDR3, the DNA is TGCAGTGCTAGTAGGGGGGAAGTAGATAGTCAGCCCCAGCATTTT.

This clonotype has more than one count but fewer than ten. The J gene is TRBJ2-5, the V gene TRBV5-1; D ambiguous. Trimming took 1 base from V and 5 from J, leaving 9 bases between them. The CDR3 is made up of 13 amino acids. Germline CDR1 SGHRS, CDR2 YFSETQ. CDR3 sequence (DNA): TGCGCCAGCAGCTTGATGTCGAGGGAGACCCAGTACTTC. Translation gives CASSLMSRETQYF.

This clonotype has a handful of counts. Written as DNA, the CDR3 is TGTGCCAGCAGTTACTCGAGGGGCCGAATCCTTGAGAATGAGCAGTTCTTC. Encoded protein: CASSYSRGRILENEQFF. This chain links TRBV6-2 or TRBV6-3 with TRBJ2-1; D might be TRBD1 or TRBD2, each matching 5 bases. V gave up 0 bases and J gave up 7 bases, with 19 bases separating them. This CDR3 is 17 amino acids long. Germline CDR1 is MNHEY and CDR2 is SVGEGT.

This chain connects TRBV7-8 to TRBJ2-3, with D hard to call. The CDR3 spans 12 residues. CDR1 is SGHVS and CDR2 is FQNEAQ in the germline V gene. V was pared by 5 bases and J by 8 bases, with 11 bases between. The CDR3: CASSQSLGTQYF. DNA of the CDR3: TGTGCCAGCAGCCAATCTTTGGGTACGCAGTATTTT. Drawing the rest from reference TRBV7-8 and TRBJ2-3, the complete variable domain is GAGVSQSPRYKVAKRGQDVALRCDPISGHVSLFWYQQALGQGPEFLTYFQNEAQLDKSGLPSDRFFAERPEGSVSTLKIQRTQQEDSAVYLCASSQSLGTQYFGPGTRLTVL.

This clonotype was detected only a few times. The chain employs TRBV30 and TRBJ2-7; TRBD2 aligns across 11 bases. Trimming removed 3 bases from V and 2 bases from J; junction bases left unmatched: 33. The V gene's germline CDR1 is GTSNPN and CDR2 SVGIG (reference sequence). The CDR3 is 24 amino acids. The CDR3 DNA sequence: TGTGCCTGGAGCCCCCTAAGGGCGTTGCGGGGTTCTCGGACTAGCGGGTACTATACCTACGAGCAGTACTTC. As protein: CAWSPLRALRGSRTSGYYTYEQYF.

This clonotype appeared a few times. The V call is TRBV12-5, the J call TRBJ2-2; D tentatively reads TRBD1 or TRBD2 (5 bases each). CDR1 and CDR2 from the germline V gene are LGHNT and FRNRAP. V lost 3 bases, J lost 6 bases, and 8 bases lay in between. The CDR3 covers 13 residues. CDR3 DNA: TGTGCTAGTGGTTTCGGGACGGCCGGGGAGCTGTTTTTT. Amino acids: CASGFGTAGELFF.

This clonotype was seen a few times. The chain joins TRBV20-1 to TRBJ2-4, with TRBD1 as a possible D gene (6 bases). Between the trimmed V and J ends, which lost 3 bases and 5 bases, there was a span of 11 bases. Germline V CDR1 and CDR2: DFQATT, SNEGSKA (reference sequence). CDR3 size: 13 residues. For the CDR3, the DNA is TGCAGTGCTAGCGGACAGCCCGAAAACATTCAGTACTTC. Translated, it gives CSASGQPENIQYF.

This clonotype has a handful of counts. The rearrangement links TRBV12-3 or TRBV12-4 to TRBJ1-1, with 9 bases matching TRBD1. The CDR3 is 15 amino acids. Germline trimming cut 6 bases from V and 0 bases from J; bases unmatched to any gene: 5. The CDR3 DNA sequence: TGTGCCAGCAGCCCCGGACAGGGGTTGAACACTGAAGCTTTCTTT. As protein: CASSPGQGLNTEAFF.

CDR3 loop: CATSRDLGGSGNTIYF. The CDR3 bases are TGTGCCACCAGCAGAGATCTTGGGGGGTCTGGAAACACCATATATTTT. The chain joins TRBV15 to TRBJ1-3; the D gene is possibly TRBD1 (5 bases). This CDR3 has 16 residues. CDR1 and CDR2 (germline): LNHNV, YYDKDF (reference sequence). Trimming removed 0 bases from V and 1 base from J, with 10 bases in between.

This clonotype was seen a handful of times. CDR3 protein: CSVGVSFYGYTF. CDR3 in DNA: TGCAGCGTTGGGGTCAGCTTCTATGGCTACACCTTC. The genes are TRBV29-1 and TRBJ1-2; D gene unclear. V was pared by 4 bases and J by 4 bases, with 10 bases between. The length of the CDR3 is 12 residues. Germline V gene sequence: CDR1 SQVTM, CDR2 ANQGSEA.

The V and J genes are TRBV9 and TRBJ2-3, with 8 bases fitting TRBD2. The V segment lost 2 bases and the J segment 2 bases; nucleotides outside the gene matches: 4. Germline V gives CDR1 SGDLS, CDR2 YYNGEE. This CDR3 has 15 residues. DNA for the CDR3: TGTGCCAGCAGCGTGACTAGCGAGCCCACAGATACGCAGTATTTT. Protein sequence: CASSVTSEPTDTQYF.

This clonotype was observed a handful of times. The V call is TRBV12-3 or TRBV12-4, the J call TRBJ2-1; 8 bases are shared with TRBD1. CDR3 length: 17 amino acids. V shed 4 bases and J 6 bases; nucleotides not matched to a gene: 14. CDR3 in DNA: TGTGCCAGCAGTTCCCCCCCCGGACAGGGAGCTCGCAATGAGCAGTTCTTC. As protein: CASSSPPGQGARNEQFF.